The clone carrying this TCR beta chain has only one observation. The antigen is not known. The data derive from a study of regulatory T cells in long-lasting Graves disease. The CDR3 spans 13 residues. The germline V gene encodes CDR1 SEHNR and CDR2 FQNEAQ (reference sequence). V was cut by 4 bases and J by 8 bases, with 14 bases left in between. Time point denoted: newly diagnosed GD, antithyroid drugs for less than 3 months. Researchers made the TCR library from RNA that was extracted from PBMCs. The TCR beta library used iRepertoire HTBI primers with Arm-PCR amplification of CDR3. TCRdb re-analysed the multiplex PCR reads in MiXCR, keeping a single row per CDR3 protein. The data hold around 500,000 distinct CDR3 sequences, with about 15% observed a single time. Findings of the study overall: TRBV28, TRBJ1-2 and TRBJ2-5 emerged as the favored segments in persistent disease.

This sample was also put to use in a study of T cells in Graves' hyperthyroidism and ophthalmopathy. In that study: An initial round of RT-PCR targeting the TCR CDR3 relied on the HTBI primer set. Stable hyperthyroidism was separated from ophthalmopathy by a model based on 13 V-J features. Before onset, ophthalmopathy was predicted by the model a median around 6 months earlier.

The genes are TRBV7-9 and TRBJ1-2; maybe TRBD1 (6 bases). This sample comprised peripheral blood mononuclear cells (PBMCs), obtained at new diagnosis, from a patient treated with antithyroid drugs. The receptor was isolated from a woman aged 35 to 59 with Graves disease. For the CDR3, the DNA is TGTGCCAGCAGCTCTAGCGGGGGCTGGGGCTACACCTTC. Translated, it gives CASSSSGGWGYTF.